This T cell receptor beta chain was observed in a study of blood T cell repertoires in COVID-19. On the study more broadly: PBMCs, B-cell-depleted T cells, or T cells were the source of the cDNA or gDNA that made up the material.

Trimming pared 2 bases from V and 0 bases from J, leaving 13 bases between. There are 16 residues in the CDR3. Germline lookup yields CDR1 MNHEY and CDR2 SVGEGT. In the authors' workflow: By means of reference gene primer amplification, nucleated cell counts were estimated. Some clones are missing from TCRdb's copy, which holds only in-frame ones; the method was immunoSEQ multiplex PCR. V and J calls plus clone size are reproduced from that table; the DNA served to infer D and trimming. Of roughly 230,000 clones in the sample, around 87% are singletons; the top ten hold under 2.5%. Patients at the Seattle site were enrolled during active infection and followed longitudinally.

The sequencing sample was made of peripheral blood. The source of this sequence is an older woman with COVID-19, enrolled during active disease. The rearrangement links TRBV6-2 or TRBV6-3 to TRBJ1-1, with D maybe TRBD1 (5 bases). The CDR3 loop is CASSYTGERLNTEAFF. For the CDR3, the DNA is TGTGCCAGCAGTTACACGGGGGAGCGGCTGAACACTGAAGCTTTCTTT.